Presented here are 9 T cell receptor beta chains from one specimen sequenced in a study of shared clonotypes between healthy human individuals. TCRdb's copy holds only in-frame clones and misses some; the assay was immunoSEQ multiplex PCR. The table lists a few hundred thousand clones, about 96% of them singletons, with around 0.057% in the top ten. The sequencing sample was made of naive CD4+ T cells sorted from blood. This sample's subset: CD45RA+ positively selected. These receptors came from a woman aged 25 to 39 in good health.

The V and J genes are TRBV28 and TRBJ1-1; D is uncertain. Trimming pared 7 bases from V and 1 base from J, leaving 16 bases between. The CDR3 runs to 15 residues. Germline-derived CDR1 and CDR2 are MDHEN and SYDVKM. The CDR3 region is CASTSLQVTNTEAFF. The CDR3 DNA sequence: TGTGCCAGCACTTCACTCCAGGTGACGAACACTGAAGCTTTCTTT. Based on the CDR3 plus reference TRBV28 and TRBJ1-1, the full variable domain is DVKVTQSSRYLVKRTGEKVFLECVQDMDHENMFWYRQDPGLGLRLIYFSYDVKMKEKGDIPEGYSVSREKKERFSLILESASTNQTSMYLCASTSLQVTNTEAFFGQGTRLTVV.

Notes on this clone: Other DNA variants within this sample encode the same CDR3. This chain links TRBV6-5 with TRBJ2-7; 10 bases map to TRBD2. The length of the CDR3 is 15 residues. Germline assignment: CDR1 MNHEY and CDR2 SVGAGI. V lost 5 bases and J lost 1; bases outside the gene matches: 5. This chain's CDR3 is CASSTRTSGSYEQYF. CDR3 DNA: TGTGCCAGCAGTACCCGGACTAGCGGTTCCTACGAGCAGTACTTC.

CDR3 DNA: TGCAGTGCTAGAGCTGAGACCCAGTACTTC. Its translation is CSARAETQYF. This chain uses TRBV20-1 with TRBJ2-5; D call uncertain. The CDR3 covers 10 residues. The germline gives CDR1 DFQATT, CDR2 SNEGSKA (reference sequence). Trimming removed 1 base at V and 5 bases at J, with 2 bases between.

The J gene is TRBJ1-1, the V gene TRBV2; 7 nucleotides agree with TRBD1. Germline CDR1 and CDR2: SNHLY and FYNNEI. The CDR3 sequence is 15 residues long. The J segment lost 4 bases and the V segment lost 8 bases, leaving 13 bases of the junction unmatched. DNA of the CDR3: TGTGCCAGCTCCTTCGGGGACAGCGGAGGCACTGAAGCTTTCTTT. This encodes CASSFGDSGGTEAFF. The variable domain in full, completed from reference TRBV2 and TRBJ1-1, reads EPEVTQTPSHQVTQMGQEVILRCVPISNHLYFYWYRQILGQKVEFLVSFYNNEISEKSEIFDDQFSVERPDGSNFTLKIRSTKLEDSAMYFCASSFGDSGGTEAFFGQGTRLTVV.

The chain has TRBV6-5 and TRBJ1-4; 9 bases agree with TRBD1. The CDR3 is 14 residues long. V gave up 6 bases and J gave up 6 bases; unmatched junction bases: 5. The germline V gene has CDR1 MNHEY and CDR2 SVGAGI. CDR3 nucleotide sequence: TGTGCCAGCAGGGGACAGGGAGTGGATGAAAAACTGTTTTTT. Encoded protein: CASRGQGVDEKLFF.

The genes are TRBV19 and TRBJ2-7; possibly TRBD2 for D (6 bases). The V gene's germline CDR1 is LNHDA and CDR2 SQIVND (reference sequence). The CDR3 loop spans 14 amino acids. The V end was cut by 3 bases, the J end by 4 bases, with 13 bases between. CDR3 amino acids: CASSIGTGPYEQYF. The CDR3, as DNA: TGTGCCAGTAGTATCGGGACTGGACCATACGAGCAGTACTTC.

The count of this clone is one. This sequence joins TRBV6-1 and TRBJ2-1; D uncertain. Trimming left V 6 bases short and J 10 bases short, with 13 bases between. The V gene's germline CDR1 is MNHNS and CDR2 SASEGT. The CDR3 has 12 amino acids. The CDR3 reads CASRGQPLEQFF. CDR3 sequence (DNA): TGTGCCAGCAGAGGCCAGCCCTTGGAGCAGTTCTTC.

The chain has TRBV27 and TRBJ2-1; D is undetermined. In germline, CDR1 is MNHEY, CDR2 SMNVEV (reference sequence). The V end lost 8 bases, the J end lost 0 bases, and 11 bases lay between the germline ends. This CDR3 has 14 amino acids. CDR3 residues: CASGRPSSYNEQFF. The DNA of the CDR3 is TGTGCCAGCGGACGGCCTAGCTCCTACAATGAGCAGTTCTTC.

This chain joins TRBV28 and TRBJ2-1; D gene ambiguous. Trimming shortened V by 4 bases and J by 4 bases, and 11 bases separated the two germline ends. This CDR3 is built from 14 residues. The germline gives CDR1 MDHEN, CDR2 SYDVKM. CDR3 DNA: TGTGCCAGCAGTTCTGCGGACGGATACAATGAGCAGTTCTTC. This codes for CASSSADGYNEQFF. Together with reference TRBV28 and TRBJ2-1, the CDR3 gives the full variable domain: DVKVTQSSRYLVKRTGEKVFLECVQDMDHENMFWYRQDPGLGLRLIYFSYDVKMKEKGDIPEGYSVSREKKERFSLILESASTNQTSMYLCASSSADGYNEQFFGPGTRLTVL.